These 27 T cell receptor beta chains came from one sample sequenced in a study of blood T cell repertoires in COVID-19. Here immunoSEQ multiplex PCR was the method, and the copy in TCRdb shows in-frame clones only, minus some. This table holds approximately 500,000 clones, 75% to 90% found once. The sequencing input was peripheral blood. The receptors stem from a human donor in a cohort sampled during active COVID-19.

The chain has TRBV6-5 and TRBJ1-5; 8 bases are shared with TRBD1. Germline V gene sequence: CDR1 MNHEY, CDR2 SVGAGI. The J segment lost 7 bases and the V segment lost 6 bases, leaving 8 bases of the junction unmatched. This CDR3 has 14 amino acids. CDR3 residues: CASSQTGDVQPQHF. Written as DNA, the CDR3 is TGTGCCAGCAGCCAGACAGGGGATGTCCAGCCCCAGCATTTT.

The chain carries TRBV3-1 (or the pseudogene TRBV3-2) and TRBJ1-1; 8 bases are a match to TRBD1. J lost 4 bases, V lost 6 bases, and 7 bases had no gene match. Looked up from germline, CDR1 is LGHDT and CDR2 is YNNKEL (reference sequence). This CDR3 has 14 amino acids. In DNA form, the CDR3 reads TGTGCCAGCAGATTTCAGGGGGCGAGCACTGAAGCTTTCTTT. Protein product: CASRFQGASTEAFF.

V gene TRBV4-3 combines with J gene TRBJ1-1; D is uncertain. Germline-derived CDR1 and CDR2 are LGHNA and YSLEER. Trimming took 1 base from V and 4 from J, leaving 7 bases between them. This CDR3 comprises 13 residues. The CDR3 sequence: CASSQASGTEAFF. Here the CDR3 DNA reads TGCGCCAGCAGCCAAGCATCGGGCACTGAAGCTTTCTTT.

The rearrangement joins TRBV3-1 (or the pseudogene TRBV3-2) to TRBJ2-1, with 13 bases that match TRBD2. J was trimmed by 4 bases and V by 3 bases; bases with no gene match: 21. CDR3 size: 22 residues. Germline V gives CDR1 LGHDT, CDR2 YNNKEL (reference sequence). CDR3 nucleotide sequence: TGTGCCAGCAGCCATTTCGGTAGGTTGGGACTAGCGGGGAATTCTGATTACAATGAGCAGTTCTTC. Protein sequence: CASSHFGRLGLAGNSDYNEQFF.

This clone is a singleton in its sample. The J gene is TRBJ1-1, the V gene TRBV30; D not resolved. Germline CDR1 and CDR2: GTSNPN and SVGIG (reference sequence). Trimming cost V 4 bases and J 0 bases, with 6 bases left between them. The CDR3 extends over 12 amino acids. The CDR3 sequence: CAWTSMNTEAFF. The CDR3 nucleotides read TGTGCCTGGACCTCTATGAACACTGAAGCTTTCTTT.

The V and J genes are TRBV19 and TRBJ2-4; 9 bases line up with TRBD2. CDR1 is LNHDA, CDR2 SQIVND, per germline (reference sequence). The CDR3 length is 13 residues. V gave up 6 bases and J gave up 8 bases; unmatched junction bases: 5. CDR3 loop: CASRISGRDIQYF. The CDR3 nucleotides are TGTGCCAGTAGGATTAGCGGGAGAGACATTCAGTACTTC.

This chain connects TRBV5-1 to TRBJ1-6; D is unresolved. Trimming pared 2 bases from V and 5 bases from J, leaving 8 bases between. CDR3 length: 14 residues. Germline V gene lookup returns CDR1 SGHRS and CDR2 YFSETQ. The CDR3 loop reads CASSFPEDNSPLHF. CDR3 in DNA: TGCGCCAGCAGCTTCCCTGAGGATAATTCACCCCTCCACTTT.

The chain carries TRBV4-3 and TRBJ2-7; TRBD1 matches at 8 bases. V lost 1 base, J lost 2 bases, and 4 bases stayed unmatched. The germline V gene encodes CDR1 LGHNA and CDR2 YSLEER. CDR3 length equals 15 residues. In DNA form, the CDR3 reads TGCGCCAGCAGCCAAGGACCGGACAGGGCCTACGAGCAGTACTTC. Amino acid sequence: CASSQGPDRAYEQYF.

V usage is TRBV4-3 and J usage is TRBJ2-2, with 9 bases lining up with TRBD2. This CDR3 spans 16 amino acids. Germline V gene lookup returns CDR1 LGHNA and CDR2 YSLEER. The V gene end was trimmed by 0 bases and the J gene end by 6 bases; junction bases not matched to a gene: 5. DNA of the CDR3: TGCGCCAGCAGCCAAGAGATGATAGCGGGAGCCGGGGAGCTGTTTTTT. Translated, it gives CASSQEMIAGAGELFF.

The rearrangement links TRBV2 to TRBJ1-2; 7 bases are a match to TRBD1. Trimming cost V 5 bases and J 7 bases; bases outside gene matches: 4. Germline CDR1 SNHLY, CDR2 FYNNEI. The CDR3 runs to 12 residues. In nucleotides, the CDR3 is TGTGCCAGCAGTCTAGGGACAGCTGGCTACACCTTC. This codes for CASSLGTAGYTF. Based on the CDR3 plus reference TRBV2 and TRBJ1-2, the full variable domain is EPEVTQTPSHQVTQMGQEVILRCVPISNHLYFYWYRQILGQKVEFLVSFYNNEISEKSEIFDDQFSVERPDGSNFTLKIRSTKLEDSAMYFCASSLGTAGYTFGSGTRLTVV.

CDR3 protein: CASNTGGTNSPLHF. CDR3 bases: TGTGCCAGCAACACAGGGGGGACTAATTCACCCCTCCACTTT. J is TRBJ1-6 and V is TRBV6-5, with 8 bases identical to TRBD1. The CDR3 consists of 14 residues. J was trimmed by 6 bases and V by 7 bases; bases with no gene match: 5. Germline values: CDR1 MNHEY, CDR2 SVGAGI.

The chain employs TRBV5-1 and TRBJ2-3; 8 positions match TRBD2. The CDR3 contains 17 residues. J gave up 1 base and V 5 bases, and 12 bases lay outside the gene matches. CDR1 is SGHRS and CDR2 is YFSETQ in the germline V gene. CDR3 DNA sequence: TGCGCCAGCAGTTTCCGAATAAGCGGGAGAGGCACAGATACGCAGTATTTT. Translated, it gives CASSFRISGRGTDTQYF.

The chain employs TRBV27 and TRBJ2-4; the match to TRBD1 covers 9 bases. The CDR3 extends over 16 amino acids. The junction had 12 bases not matched to a gene; V was cut back by 5 bases and J by 7 bases. Germline lookup yields CDR1 MNHEY and CDR2 SMNVEV (reference sequence). CDR3 sequence reads: CASSLDRGGIGNIQYF. The CDR3 DNA sequence: TGTGCCAGCAGTCTCGACAGGGGGGGAATCGGGAACATTCAGTACTTC.

The J gene is TRBJ2-3, the V gene TRBV7-3; the match to TRBD2 covers 12 bases. This CDR3 has 17 residues. Germline V gene lookup returns CDR1 SGHTA and CDR2 FQGTGA. J gave up 4 bases and V 3 bases, and 8 bases lay outside the gene matches. The CDR3 is CASSLIGLAGGADTQYF. The DNA of the CDR3 is TGTGCCAGCAGCTTGATCGGGCTAGCGGGAGGGGCAGATACGCAGTATTTT.

This chain connects TRBV29-1 to TRBJ2-3; 10 bases match TRBD2. Per germline, CDR1 SQVTM and CDR2 ANQGSEA. V was clipped by 2 bases and J by 3 bases; unmatched bases: 8. The CDR3 sequence is 16 residues long. The CDR3 spells CSVERGISGRTDTQYF. CDR3 bases: TGCAGCGTTGAAAGGGGCATTAGCGGGAGGACAGATACGCAGTATTTT.

The chain links TRBV15 to TRBJ2-5; the D is unclear. V was clipped by 5 bases and J by 2 bases, with 3 bases between them. This CDR3 contains 11 residues. Germline assignment: CDR1 LNHNV and CDR2 YYDKDF (reference sequence). CDR3 sequence (DNA): TGTGCCACCAGCGTACAAGAGACCCAGTACTTC. Its translation: CATSVQETQYF.

This clone has just one count. The chain recombines TRBV29-1 with TRBJ2-7, with 13 nucleotides matching TRBD2. Losses at the gene ends were 3 bases for V and 2 bases for J; bases not matched to a gene: 7. Germline V gives CDR1 SQVTM, CDR2 ANQGSEA. The CDR3 has 16 amino acids. The chain's CDR3 is CSVDTSGRAGAYEQYF. The CDR3 DNA follows: TGCAGCGTTGATACTAGCGGGAGGGCTGGGGCCTACGAGCAGTACTTC.

The chain has TRBV7-2 and TRBJ2-3; 7 bases align to TRBD2. CDR1 is SGHTA and CDR2 is FQGNSA in the germline V gene. Trimming took 1 base from V and 3 from J; bases not matched to a gene: 4. The CDR3 sequence is 15 residues long. The DNA of the CDR3 is TGTGCCAGCAGCTTAGATCTAGCGGTTACAGATACGCAGTATTTT. Encoded protein: CASSLDLAVTDTQYF.

Concerning this clone: Within the sample, other DNA sequences also encode this same CDR3. V gene TRBV30 combines with J gene TRBJ2-7, with 10 bases aligning to TRBD2. The CDR3 is made up of 13 amino acids. V gave up 2 bases and J gave up 5 bases; unmatched junction bases: 3. Germline V gives CDR1 GTSNPN, CDR2 SVGIG (reference sequence). CDR3 DNA sequence: TGTGCCTGGAGTCGGCTAGCGGGAGACGAGCAGTACTTC. Amino acids: CAWSRLAGDEQYF.

This chain connects TRBV10-1 to TRBJ2-2; possible D gene TRBD2, 5 bases. The V gene lost 5 bases and the J gene lost 3 bases, with 10 bases spanning the gap. The length of the CDR3 is 14 residues. Looked up from germline, CDR1 is WNHNN and CDR2 is SYGVQD (reference sequence). CDR3 DNA: TGCGCCAGCAGTCGGGAAGTGGACACCGGGGAGCTGTTTTTT. Protein product: CASSREVDTGELFF.

V usage is TRBV19 and J usage is TRBJ1-1; no firm D call. Looked up from germline, CDR1 is LNHDA and CDR2 is SQIVND (reference sequence). V was pared by 0 bases and J by 8 bases, with 16 bases between. The CDR3 contains 15 residues. The CDR3 loop is CASSIESSGFREAFF. The DNA for the CDR3 is TGTGCCAGTAGTATAGAATCAAGCGGGTTTAGAGAAGCTTTCTTT.

V is TRBV6-1 and J is TRBJ2-6, with D uncertain. V was shortened by 2 bases and J by 2 bases, with 10 bases between the two germline ends. This CDR3 contains 16 residues. CDR1 is MNHNS, CDR2 SASEGT, per germline. DNA for the CDR3: TGTGCCAGCAGTGAAAGTTGGCTTACTGGGGCCAACGTCCTGACTTTC. Translation gives CASSESWLTGANVLTF.

The V gene is TRBV5-1, the J gene TRBJ2-7, with 9 bases aligning to TRBD2. Germline assignment: CDR1 SGHRS and CDR2 YFSETQ. V was clipped by 2 bases and J by 3 bases; unmatched bases: 6. CDR3 length: 15 amino acids. The CDR3 here is CASSLGLAGYYEQYF. For the CDR3, the DNA is TGCGCCAGCAGCTTAGGGCTAGCGGGATACTACGAGCAGTACTTC.

The chain is built from TRBV7-9 and TRBJ2-5; tentatively, D is TRBD2 (5 bases). This CDR3 is 13 amino acids long. The V gene lost 3 bases and the J gene lost 3 bases, with 8 bases spanning the gap. Germline V gene lookup returns CDR1 SEHNR and CDR2 FQNEAQ (reference sequence). CDR3 in DNA: TGTGCCAGCAGCTTCGGAGGAGAAGAGACCCAGTACTTC. It translates to CASSFGGEETQYF.

This clone showed up just a few times. This sequence joins TRBV7-2 and TRBJ2-1, with D possibly being TRBD2 (6 bases). Trimming left V 3 bases short and J 7 bases short, with 19 bases between. The germline V gene encodes CDR1 SGHTA and CDR2 FQGNSA. The CDR3 consists of 16 residues. The CDR3 DNA reads TGTGCCAGCAGCTTGGACCGGGACTCAATGAGGAATGAGCAGTTCTTC. It translates to CASSLDRDSMRNEQFF.

This sequence joins TRBV6-5 and TRBJ2-5, with 11 bases fitting TRBD1. V lost 7 bases, J lost 3 bases, and 4 bases stayed unmatched. This CDR3 is 14 amino acids long. Germline V gene lookup returns CDR1 MNHEY and CDR2 SVGAGI. CDR3 nucleotides: TGTGCCAGCACGGGGACAGGGGGAAAAGAGACCCAGTACTTC. It specifies CASTGTGGKETQYF.

The chain combines TRBV19 with TRBJ2-1; 14 bases line up with TRBD2. Germline loops: CDR1 LNHDA, CDR2 SQIVND (reference sequence). V lost 0 bases and J lost 0; bases outside the gene matches: 10. The CDR3 consists of 21 residues. The CDR3 DNA is TGTGCCAGTAGTATAGATAGGGGCGGGACTAGCGGGAGCAGCTCCTACAATGAGCAGTTCTTC. It encodes CASSIDRGGTSGSSSYNEQFF.